This T cell receptor (beta chain) was sequenced during a study of identical twins. One entry per CDR3 protein results from TCRdb running MiXCR on the 5' RACE reads. Of a few hundred thousand distinct CDR3 sequences in the sample, more than 20% are singletons; the top ten hold around 3%. The CDR3 has 11 residues. Germline-derived CDR1 and CDR2 are DFQATT and SNEGSKA (reference sequence). V was cut by 6 bases and J by 2 bases, with 7 bases left in between. These sequences were also reported in another study, on T cells expressing NK-cell markers.

This clonotype was obtained from a woman under 30 in good health. The rearrangement joins TRBV20-1 to TRBJ1-2; D is unclear. The specimen sequenced was CD4+ T cells sorted from blood. CDR3 nucleotide sequence: TGCAGTGCCACCCAAAACTATGGCTACACCTTC. It specifies CSATQNYGYTF.